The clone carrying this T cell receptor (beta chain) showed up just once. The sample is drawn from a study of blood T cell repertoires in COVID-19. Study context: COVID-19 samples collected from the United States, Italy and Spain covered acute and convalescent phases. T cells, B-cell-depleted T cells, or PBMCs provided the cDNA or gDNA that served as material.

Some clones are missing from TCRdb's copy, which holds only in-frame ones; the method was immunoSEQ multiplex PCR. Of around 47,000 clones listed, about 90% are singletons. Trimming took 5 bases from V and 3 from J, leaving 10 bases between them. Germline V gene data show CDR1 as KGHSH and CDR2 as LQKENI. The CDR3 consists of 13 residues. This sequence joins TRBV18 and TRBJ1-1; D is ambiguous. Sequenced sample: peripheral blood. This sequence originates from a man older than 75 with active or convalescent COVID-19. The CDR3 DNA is TGTGCCAGCTCAGCTGAAGAGTACACTGAAGCTTTCTTT. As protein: CASSAEEYTEAFF.